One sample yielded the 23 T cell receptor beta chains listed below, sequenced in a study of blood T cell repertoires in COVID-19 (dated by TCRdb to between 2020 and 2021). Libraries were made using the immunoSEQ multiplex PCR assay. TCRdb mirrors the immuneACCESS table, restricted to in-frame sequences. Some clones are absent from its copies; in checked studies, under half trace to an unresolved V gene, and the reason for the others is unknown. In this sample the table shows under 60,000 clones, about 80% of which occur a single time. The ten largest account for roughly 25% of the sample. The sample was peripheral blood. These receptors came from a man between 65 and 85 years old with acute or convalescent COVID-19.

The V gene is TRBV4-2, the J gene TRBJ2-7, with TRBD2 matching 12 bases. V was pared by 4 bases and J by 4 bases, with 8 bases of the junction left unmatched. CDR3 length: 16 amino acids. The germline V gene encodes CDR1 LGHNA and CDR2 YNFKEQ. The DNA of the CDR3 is TGTGCCAGCAGCCCGTTTGCTAGCGGGAGGGCATACGAGCAGTACTTC. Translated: CASSPFASGRAYEQYF.

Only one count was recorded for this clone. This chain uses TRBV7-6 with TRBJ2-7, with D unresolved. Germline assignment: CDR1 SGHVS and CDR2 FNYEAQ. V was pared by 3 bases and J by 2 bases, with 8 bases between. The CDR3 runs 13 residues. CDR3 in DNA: TGTGCCAGCAGCTTTGTGACTGCCTACGAGCAGTACTTC. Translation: CASSFVTAYEQYF.

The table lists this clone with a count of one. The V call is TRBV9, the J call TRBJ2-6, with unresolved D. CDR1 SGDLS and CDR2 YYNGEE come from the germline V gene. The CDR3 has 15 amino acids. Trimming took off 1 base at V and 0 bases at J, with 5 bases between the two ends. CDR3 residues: CASSVLVSGANVLTF. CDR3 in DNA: TGTGCCAGCAGCGTACTTGTCTCTGGGGCCAACGTCCTGACTTTC. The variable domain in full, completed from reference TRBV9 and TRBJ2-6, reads DSGVTQTPKHLITATGQRVTLRCSPRSGDLSVYWYQQSLDQGLQFLIQYYNGEERAKGNILERFSAQQFPDLHSELNLSSLELGDSALYFCASSVLVSGANVLTFGAGSRLTVL.

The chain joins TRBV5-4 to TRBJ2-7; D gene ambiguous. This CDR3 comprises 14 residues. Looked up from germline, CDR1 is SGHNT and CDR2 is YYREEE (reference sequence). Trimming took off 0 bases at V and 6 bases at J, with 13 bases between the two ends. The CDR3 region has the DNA TGTGCCAGCAGCTTGGATTACGTCCGCGGCGAGCAGTACTTC. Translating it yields CASSLDYVRGEQYF.

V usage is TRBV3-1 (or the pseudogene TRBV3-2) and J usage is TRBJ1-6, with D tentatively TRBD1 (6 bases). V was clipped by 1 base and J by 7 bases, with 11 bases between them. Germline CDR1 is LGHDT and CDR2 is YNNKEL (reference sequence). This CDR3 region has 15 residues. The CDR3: CASSQGAGANSPLHF. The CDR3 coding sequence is TGTGCCAGCAGCCAAGGCGCAGGGGCAAATTCACCCCTCCACTTT.

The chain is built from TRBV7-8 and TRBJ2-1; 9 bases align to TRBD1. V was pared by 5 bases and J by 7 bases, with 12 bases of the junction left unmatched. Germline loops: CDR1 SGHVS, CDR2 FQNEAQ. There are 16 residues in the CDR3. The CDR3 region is CASSNPRQGGQNEQFF. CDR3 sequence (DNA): TGTGCCAGCAGCAACCCTCGACAGGGGGGGCAGAATGAGCAGTTCTTC.

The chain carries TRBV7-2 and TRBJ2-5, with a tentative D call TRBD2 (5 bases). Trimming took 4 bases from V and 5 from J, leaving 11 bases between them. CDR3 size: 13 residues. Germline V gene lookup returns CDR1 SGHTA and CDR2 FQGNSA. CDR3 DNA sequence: TGTGCCAGCAGCTCTGCGGGCGCGGAGACCCAGTACTTC. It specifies CASSSAGAETQYF.

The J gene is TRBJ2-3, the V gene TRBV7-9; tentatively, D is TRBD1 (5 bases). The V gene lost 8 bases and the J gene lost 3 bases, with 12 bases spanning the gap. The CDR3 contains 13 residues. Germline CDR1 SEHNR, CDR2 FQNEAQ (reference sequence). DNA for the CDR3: TGTGCCAGCCCCCAGGGAACTACAGATACGCAGTATTTT. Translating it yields CASPQGTTDTQYF.

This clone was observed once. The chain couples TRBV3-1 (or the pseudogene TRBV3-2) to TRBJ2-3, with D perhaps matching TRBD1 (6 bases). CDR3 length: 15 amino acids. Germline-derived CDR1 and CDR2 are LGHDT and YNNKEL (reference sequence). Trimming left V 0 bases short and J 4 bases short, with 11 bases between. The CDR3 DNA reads TGTGCCAGCAGCCAAGACAGGGGAGCGTCAGATACGCAGTATTTT. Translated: CASSQDRGASDTQYF.

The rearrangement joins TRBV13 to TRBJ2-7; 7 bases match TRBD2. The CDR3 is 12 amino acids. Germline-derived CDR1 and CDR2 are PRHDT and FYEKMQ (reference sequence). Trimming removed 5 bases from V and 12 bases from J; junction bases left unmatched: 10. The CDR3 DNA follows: TGTGCCAGCAGCGTTGGGGGGGTTCATCCGTACTTC. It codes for CASSVGGVHPYF.

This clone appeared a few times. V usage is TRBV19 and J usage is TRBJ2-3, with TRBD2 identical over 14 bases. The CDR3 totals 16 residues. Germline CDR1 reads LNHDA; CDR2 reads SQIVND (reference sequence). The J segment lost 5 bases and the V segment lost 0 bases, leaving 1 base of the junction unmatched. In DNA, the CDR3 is TGTGCCAGTAGTATAGATGGGACTAGCGGGAGAGATACGCAGTATTTT. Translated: CASSIDGTSGRDTQYF.

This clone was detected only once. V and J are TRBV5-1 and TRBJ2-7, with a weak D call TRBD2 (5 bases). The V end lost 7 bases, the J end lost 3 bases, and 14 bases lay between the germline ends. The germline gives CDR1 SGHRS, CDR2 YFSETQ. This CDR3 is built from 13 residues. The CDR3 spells CASSSSGNYEQYF. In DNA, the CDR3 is TGCGCCAGCTCATCGTCCGGGAACTACGAGCAGTACTTC.

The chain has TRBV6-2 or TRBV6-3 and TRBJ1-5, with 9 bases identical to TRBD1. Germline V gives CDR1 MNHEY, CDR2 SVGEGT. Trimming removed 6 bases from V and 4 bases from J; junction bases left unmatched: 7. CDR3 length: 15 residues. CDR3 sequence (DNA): TGTGCCAGCAGCCAGTCGACAGGGGGAAATCAGCCCCAGCATTTT. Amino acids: CASSQSTGGNQPQHF.

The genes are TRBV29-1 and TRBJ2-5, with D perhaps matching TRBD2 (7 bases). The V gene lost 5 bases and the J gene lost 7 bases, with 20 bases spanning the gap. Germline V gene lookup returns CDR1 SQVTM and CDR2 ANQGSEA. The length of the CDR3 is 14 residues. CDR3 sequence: CSVTGSGVQGTQYF. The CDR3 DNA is TGCAGCGTTACGGGAAGCGGGGTACAGGGGACCCAGTACTTC.

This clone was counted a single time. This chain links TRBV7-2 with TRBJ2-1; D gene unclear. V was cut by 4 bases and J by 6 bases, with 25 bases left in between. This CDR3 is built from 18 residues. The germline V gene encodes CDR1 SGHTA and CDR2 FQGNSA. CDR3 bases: TGTGCCAGCAGCTGGCGGTCTCCGGGTTGGAGCATTGGCAATGAGCAGTTCTTC. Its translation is CASSWRSPGWSIGNEQFF.

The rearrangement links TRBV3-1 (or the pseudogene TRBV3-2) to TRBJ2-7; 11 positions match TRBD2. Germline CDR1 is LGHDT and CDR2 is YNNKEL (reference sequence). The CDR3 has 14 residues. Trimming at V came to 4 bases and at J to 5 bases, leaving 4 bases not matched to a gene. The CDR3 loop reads CASSLAGGPHEQYF. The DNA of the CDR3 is TGTGCCAGCAGCCTAGCGGGGGGGCCCCACGAGCAGTACTTC.

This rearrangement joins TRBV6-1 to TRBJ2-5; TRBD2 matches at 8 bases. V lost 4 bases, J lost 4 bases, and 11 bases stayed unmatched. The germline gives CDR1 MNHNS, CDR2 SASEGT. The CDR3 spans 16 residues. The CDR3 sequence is CASSALMAGGGETQYF. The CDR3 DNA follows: TGTGCCAGCAGTGCCTTAATGGCGGGGGGTGGAGAGACCCAGTACTTC.

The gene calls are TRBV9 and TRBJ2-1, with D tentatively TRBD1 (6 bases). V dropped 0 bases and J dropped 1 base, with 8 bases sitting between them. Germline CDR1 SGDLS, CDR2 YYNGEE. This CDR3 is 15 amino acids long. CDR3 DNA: TGTGCCAGCAGCGTAGTCACAGGGTCCTACAATGAGCAGTTCTTC. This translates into CASSVVTGSYNEQFF.

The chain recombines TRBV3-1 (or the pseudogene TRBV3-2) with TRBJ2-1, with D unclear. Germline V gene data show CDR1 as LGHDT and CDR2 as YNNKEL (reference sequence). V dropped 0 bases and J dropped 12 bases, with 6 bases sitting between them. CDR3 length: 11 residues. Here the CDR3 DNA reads TGTGCCAGCAGCCAAGATCTAGGGCAGTTCTTC. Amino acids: CASSQDLGQFF.

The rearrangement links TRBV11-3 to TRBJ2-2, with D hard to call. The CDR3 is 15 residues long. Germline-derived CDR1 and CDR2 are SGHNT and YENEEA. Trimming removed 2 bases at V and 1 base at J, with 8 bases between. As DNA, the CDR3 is TGTGCCAGCAGCTTATCTACCCAGAACACCGGGGAGCTGTTTTTT. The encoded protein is CASSLSTQNTGELFF.

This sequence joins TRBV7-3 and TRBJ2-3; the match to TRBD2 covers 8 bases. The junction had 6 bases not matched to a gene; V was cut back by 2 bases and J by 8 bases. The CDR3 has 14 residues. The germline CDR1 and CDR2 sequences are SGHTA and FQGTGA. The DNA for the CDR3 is TGTGCCAGCAGCTTATTGGCGGGAGGAGGTACGCAGTATTTT. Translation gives CASSLLAGGGTQYF.

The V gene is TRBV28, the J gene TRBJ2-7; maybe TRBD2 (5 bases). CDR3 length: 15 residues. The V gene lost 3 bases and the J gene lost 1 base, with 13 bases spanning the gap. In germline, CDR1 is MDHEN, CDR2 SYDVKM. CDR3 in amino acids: CASSFTGGSSYEQYF. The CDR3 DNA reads TGTGCCAGCAGTTTCACGGGCGGGTCTTCCTACGAGCAGTACTTC.

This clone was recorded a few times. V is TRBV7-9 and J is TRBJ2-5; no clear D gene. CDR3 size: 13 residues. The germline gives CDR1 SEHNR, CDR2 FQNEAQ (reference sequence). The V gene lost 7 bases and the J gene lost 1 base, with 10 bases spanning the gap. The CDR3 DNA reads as TGTGCCAGCACCCCTCGTCCCCAAGAGACCCAGTACTTC. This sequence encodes CASTPRPQETQYF.